This TCR beta chain stems from a study of T cell responses to AZD1222 COVID-19 vaccine. General study results and limits: Scientists sampled the repertoires only once the peak T cell response had passed. Regions 160-218 and 743-854 dominated among vaccine-associated CD4 TCRs spanning spike.

This clone appeared a single time. Its specificity is unknown. Here immunoSEQ multiplex PCR was the method, and the copy in TCRdb shows in-frame clones only, minus some. The sample contains some 87,000 clones, about 90% of which appear only once. Per the germline V gene, CDR1 is KGHSH and CDR2 is LQKENI. The CDR3 contains 15 residues. Trimming removed 1 base from V and 2 bases from J, with 9 bases in between. The source is an adult in good health. The genes are TRBV18 and TRBJ1-3, with a weak D call TRBD1 (6 bases). Sequenced here: peripheral blood, sampled on day 0 of MenACWY control vaccination. Written as DNA, the CDR3 is TGTGCCAGCTCACCACAAGGGACACCTGGAAACACCATATATTTT. This codes for CASSPQGTPGNTIYF.